Listed below are T cell receptor beta chains from one sample, sequenced in a study of control samples from healthy donors and cancer patients. The table came from immunoSEQ multiplex PCR; TCRdb's copy has only in-frame clones and leaves some out. The table includes roughly 47,000 clones, about 90% detected once. The sequenced sample was PBMCs. These receptors were obtained from a woman in her sixties with lung cancer. Each CDR3 is given with its conserved first and last residue. A D gene is named only where the DNA matches it firmly. Only some rows state a clone size, as once, few, many or a class for expanded clones.

clone size,D gene,V gene,J gene,CDR3 protein,CDR3 DNA
NA,TRBD2,TRBV19,TRBJ2-3,CASKIRTSGTDTQYF,TGTGCCAGTAAAATAAGGACTAGCGGAACAGATACGCAGTATTTT
NA,NA,TRBV7-9,TRBJ2-2,CASSLGGTGARGNTGELFF,TGTGCCAGCAGCTTAGGAGGTACCGGGGCAAGGGGGAACACCGGGGAGCTGTTTTTT
once,NA,TRBV7-9,TRBJ1-1,CASSLKGTNTEAFF,TGTGCCAGCAGCTTAAAAGGTACGAACACTGAAGCTTTCTTT
NA,TRBD2,TRBV4-3,TRBJ2-5,CASSQLYGSGDQETQYF,TGCGCCAGCAGCCAATTATATGGCAGCGGGGATCAAGAGACCCAGTACTTC
NA,NA,TRBV21-1,TRBJ2-1,CASSHLGGGRTPFDENNEQFF,TGTGCCAGCAGCCACCTAGGCGGTGGGAGAACCCCCTTTGATGAAAACAATGAGCAGTTCTTC
few,NA,TRBV28,TRBJ2-7,CASSSDRTAYEQYF,TGTGCCAGCAGTTCCGACAGGACGGCCTACGAGCAGTACTTC
NA,NA,TRBV24-1,TRBJ1-6,CATSAWGGNSPLHF,TGTGCCACCAGTGCCTGGGGGGGGAATTCACCCCTCCACTTT
NA,NA,TRBV5-5,TRBJ2-5,CASSPSISRRETQYF,TGTGCCAGCAGCCCGTCGATTTCTAGGAGGGAGACCCAGTACTTC
NA,NA,TRBV9,TRBJ1-3,CASSVGGGPGNTIYF,TGTGCCAGCAGCGTAGGTGGGGGCCCTGGAAACACCATATATTTT
NA,NA,TRBV20-1,TRBJ2-7,CSASKATNAYEQYF,TGCAGTGCTAGTAAGGCGACGAATGCCTACGAGCAGTACTTC
NA,NA,TRBV21-1,TRBJ2-2,CASSSTRAEWDNTGELFF,TGTGCCAGCAGCTCCACTAGAGCGGAGTGGGACAACACCGGGGAGCTGTTTTTT
NA,NA,TRBV12-2,TRBJ1-5,CASRSPKAGPQHF,TGTGCAAGTCGCTCCCCCAAGGCGGGGCCCCAGCATTTT
NA,NA,TRBV11-2,TRBJ2-3,CASSLGQATQYF,TGTGCCAGCAGCTTAGGCCAGGCTACGCAGTATTTT
NA,NA,TRBV28,TRBJ2-2,CASSLLSLRLAGELFF,TGTGCCAGCAGTTTATTATCCCTGCGACTAGCCGGGGAGCTGTTTTTT
NA,NA,TRBV4-1,TRBJ2-3,CASSQEVGRWDTQYF,TGCGCCAGCAGCCAAGAGGTCGGTCGGTGGGATACGCAGTATTTT
NA,TRBD1,TRBV3-1/TRBV3-2,TRBJ2-7,CASLGSDRAHEQYF,TGTGCCAGCCTTGGTTCTGACAGGGCCCACGAGCAGTACTTC
NA,NA,TRBV13,TRBJ2-7,CASSLLQYEQYF,TGTGCCAGCAGCTTATTACAATACGAGCAGTACTTC
NA,TRBD1,TRBV29-1,TRBJ2-3,CSVWGTGRSDTQYF,TGCAGCGTCTGGGGGACAGGGAGGTCAGATACGCAGTATTTT
few,TRBD1,TRBV5-1,TRBJ1-6,CASSYGQGDSPLHF,TGCGCCAGCAGCTACGGACAGGGGGATTCACCCCTCCACTTT
NA,NA,TRBV24-1,TRBJ1-2,CATSDSFGYTF,TGTGCCACCAGTGATTCGTTCGGCTACACCTTC
NA,NA,TRBV9,TRBJ2-2,CASSDRRRGNTGELFF,TGTGCCAGCAGCGACCGTCGGAGGGGAAACACCGGGGAGCTGTTTTTT
NA,TRBD2,TRBV9,TRBJ2-2,CASSDRPGLAHTGELFF,TGTGCCAGCAGCGACAGACCGGGACTAGCGCACACCGGGGAGCTGTTTTTT
NA,NA,TRBV21-1,TRBJ2-3,CATYLGSGLRSSTDTQYF,TGTGCTACATATCTTGGGTCAGGACTCAGGTCTAGCACAGATACGCAGTATTTT
once,NA,TRBV5-1,TRBJ2-1,CASSLWMGPVSPSSYNEQFF,TGCGCCAGCAGCTTGTGGATGGGACCCGTCTCGCCCAGCTCCTACAATGAGCAGTTCTTC
NA,NA,TRBV4-2,TRBJ2-2,CASSQDEGELFF,TGTGCCAGCAGCCAAGACGAAGGGGAGCTGTTTTTT
NA,NA,TRBV29-1,TRBJ2-3,CSVLSGDTSTDTQYF,TGCAGCGTTCTATCCGGAGACACTAGCACAGATACGCAGTATTTT
NA,NA,TRBV4-2,TRBJ1-1,CASNQGQGTEAFF,TGTGCCAGCAACCAGGGTCAAGGCACTGAAGCTTTCTTT
NA,NA,TRBV7-2,TRBJ1-2,CASSLSWVTDGYTF,TGTGCCAGCAGCTTATCGTGGGTAACCGACGGCTACACCTTC
NA,TRBD2,TRBV3-1/TRBV3-2,TRBJ2-1,CASSLRTSGKYNEQFF,TGTGCCAGCAGCCTCAGGACTAGCGGGAAGTACAATGAGCAGTTCTTC
NA,NA,TRBV6-5,TRBJ2-3,CASRNVGGTGDTQYF,TGTGCCAGCAGGAACGTGGGAGGAACGGGAGATACGCAGTATTTT
NA,NA,TRBV27,TRBJ1-4,CASSSRLDEKLFF,TGTGCCAGCAGTTCTCGACTGGATGAAAAACTGTTTTTT
NA,TRBD1,TRBV30,TRBJ2-2,CARSSGQGLTGELFF,TGTGCCCGCAGCTCGGGACAGGGCTTAACCGGGGAGCTGTTTTTT
few,NA,TRBV19,TRBJ2-7,CASSRFWGATYEQYF,TGTGCCAGTAGTCGGTTTTGGGGGGCTACCTACGAGCAGTACTTC
NA,TRBD2,TRBV9,TRBJ2-1,CASSVGAGIRNEQFF,TGTGCCAGCAGCGTAGGAGCGGGAATTAGGAATGAGCAGTTCTTC
NA,NA,TRBV24-1,TRBJ2-7,CATASGKDEREQYF,TGTGCCACCGCCAGTGGTAAGGACGAAAGGGAGCAGTACTTC
NA,NA,TRBV18,TRBJ2-5,CASSGARETQYF,TGTGCCAGCTCGGGGGCTAGGGAGACCCAGTACTTC
NA,NA,TRBV3-1/TRBV3-2,TRBJ2-3,CASSQYEDTQYF,TGTGCCAGCAGCCAATATGAAGATACGCAGTATTTT
few,NA,TRBV5-6,TRBJ1-6,CASSFTRQGWGSPLHF,TGTGCCAGCAGCTTTACCCGCCAGGGGTGGGGGTCACCCCTCCACTTT
NA,NA,TRBV27,TRBJ2-1,CASSLNGIGNEQFF,TGTGCCAGCAGTTTAAATGGAATAGGGAATGAGCAGTTCTTC
NA,TRBD2,TRBV6-2/TRBV6-3,TRBJ2-1,CASSLRSSGSKVNEQFF,TGTGCCAGCAGCCTCCGGTCTAGCGGGAGTAAAGTCAATGAGCAGTTCTTC
NA,NA,TRBV15,TRBJ1-2,CATSTLGQGRDYGYTF,TGTGCCACCAGCACGTTGGGGCAGGGTAGGGACTATGGCTACACCTTC
once,NA,TRBV4-3,TRBJ2-5,CASSQNLAPQETQYF,TGCGCCAGCAGCCAAAATTTGGCCCCCCAAGAGACCCAGTACTTC